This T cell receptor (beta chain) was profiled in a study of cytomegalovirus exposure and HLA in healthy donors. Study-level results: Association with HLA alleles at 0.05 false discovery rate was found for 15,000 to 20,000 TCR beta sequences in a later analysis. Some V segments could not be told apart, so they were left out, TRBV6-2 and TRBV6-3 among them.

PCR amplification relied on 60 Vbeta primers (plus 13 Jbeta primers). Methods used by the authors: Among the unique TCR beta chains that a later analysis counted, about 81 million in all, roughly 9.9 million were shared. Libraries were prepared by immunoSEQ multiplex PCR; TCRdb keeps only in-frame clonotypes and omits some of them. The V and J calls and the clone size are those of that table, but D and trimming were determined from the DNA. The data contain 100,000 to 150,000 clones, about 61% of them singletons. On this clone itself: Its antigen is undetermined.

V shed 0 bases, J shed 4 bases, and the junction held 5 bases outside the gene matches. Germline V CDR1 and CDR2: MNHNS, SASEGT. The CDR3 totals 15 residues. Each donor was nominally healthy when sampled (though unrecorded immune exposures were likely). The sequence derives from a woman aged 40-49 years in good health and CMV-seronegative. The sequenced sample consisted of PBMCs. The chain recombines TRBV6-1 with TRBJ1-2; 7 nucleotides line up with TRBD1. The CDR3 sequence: CASSEAPGQSYGYTF. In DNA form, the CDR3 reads TGTGCCAGCAGTGAAGCTCCGGGACAGAGCTATGGCTACACCTTC.